Sequencing of this TCR beta chain was carried out in a study of siplizumab effects on memory and regulatory T cells. The wider study: Mixed lymphocyte reactions came in pairs, receiving siplizumab at roughly 0.9 ug/mL or receiving no drug. Overall study results and limits: The Treg-derived share of mappable alloreactive CD4+ clones averaged roughly 70% with siplizumab and roughly 28% in controls.

On this clone itself: Its target is not known.

Sequencing was performed with immunoSEQ multiplex PCR; in TCRdb, only in-frame clones are kept and a portion is missing. The sample lists 15,000 to 20,000 clones, 40% to 60% occurring once. J was trimmed by 5 bases and V by 5 bases; bases with no gene match: 5. The CDR3 runs 13 residues. Looked up from germline, CDR1 is SGHRS and CDR2 is YFSETQ. Kept together in coculture, the mixed lymphocyte reaction cells spent 5 to 7 days at 37°C. The sequencing sample was made of CFSE-low (dividing) CD4+ T cells sorted from an allogeneic mixed lymphocyte reaction. The clonotype originates from a human donor in good health; the cells came from an allogeneic mixed lymphocyte reaction. The V and J genes are TRBV5-1 and TRBJ1-1; 8 bases agree with TRBD1. CDR3 sequence reads: CASRGQDGTEAFF. In DNA form, the CDR3 reads TGCGCCAGCAGGGGACAGGACGGGACTGAAGCTTTCTTT.